Below, 19 T cell receptor beta chains from the same sample are listed, as sequenced in a study of cytomegalovirus exposure and HLA in healthy donors. The primer mix had 60 Vbeta and 13 Jbeta primers. Assay used: immunoSEQ multiplex PCR; TCRdb lists only in-frame clones, some missing. The specimen's table records some 110,000 clones. The specimen was PBMCs. These receptor sequences come from a man between 40 and 49 years old in good health and CMV-seronegative.

The chain joins TRBV5-4 to TRBJ2-5; TRBD2 agrees at 10 bases. The V gene end was trimmed by 3 bases and the J gene end by 3 bases; junction bases not matched to a gene: 11. The CDR3 sequence is 17 residues long. Per germline, CDR1 SGHNT and CDR2 YYREEE (reference sequence). The CDR3 coding sequence is TGTGCCAGCAGCTATCGACTAGCGGGCCGGCTCGAAGAGACCCAGTACTTC. It codes for CASSYRLAGRLEETQYF.

The genes are TRBV28 and TRBJ2-3; the D is unclear. Germline values: CDR1 MDHEN, CDR2 SYDVKM. V lost 5 bases and J 3 bases, leaving 15 bases between the germline ends. The CDR3 has 15 amino acids. CDR3 DNA sequence: TGTGCCAGCAGTCCAAGAGGCAGACCTACAGATACGCAGTATTTT. Residues: CASSPRGRPTDTQYF.

The chain links TRBV28 to TRBJ2-7; TRBD1 might be the D (5 bases). In germline, CDR1 is MDHEN, CDR2 SYDVKM. The V end was cut by 6 bases, the J end by 3 bases, with 12 bases between. The CDR3 sequence is 13 residues long. The CDR3 sequence is CASSSTDRYEQYF. CDR3 nucleotide sequence: TGTGCCAGCAGCTCGACAGACCGCTACGAGCAGTACTTC. Combining the CDR3 with reference TRBV28 and TRBJ2-7 gives the whole variable domain DVKVTQSSRYLVKRTGEKVFLECVQDMDHENMFWYRQDPGLGLRLIYFSYDVKMKEKGDIPEGYSVSREKKERFSLILESASTNQTSMYLCASSSTDRYEQYFGPGTRLTVT.

V usage is TRBV5-6 and J usage is TRBJ2-2; 8 bases match TRBD2. Germline CDR1 is SGHDT and CDR2 is YYEEEE. The CDR3 runs to 17 residues. After removal of 2 bases from V and 1 base from J, the junction contained 7 bases not matched to a gene. CDR3 in DNA: TGTGCCAGCAGCTTAACCGGACTAGCTATGAACACCGGGGAGCTGTTTTTT. The encoded protein is CASSLTGLAMNTGELFF. The variable domain in full, completed from reference TRBV5-6 and TRBJ2-2, reads DAGVTQSPTHLIKTRGQQVTLRCSPKSGHDTVSWYQQALGQGPQFIFQYYEEEERQRGNFPDRFSGHQFPNYSSELNVNALLLGDSALYLCASSLTGLAMNTGELFFGEGSRLTVL.

The gene calls are TRBV19 and TRBJ2-7; 7 nucleotides agree with TRBD1. CDR1 is LNHDA, CDR2 SQIVND, per germline (reference sequence). The CDR3 sequence is 13 residues long. V shed 4 bases, J shed 5 bases, and the junction held 5 bases outside the gene matches. The CDR3 reads CASSRTGVNEQYF. CDR3 nucleotide sequence: TGTGCCAGTAGTAGAACAGGGGTAAACGAGCAGTACTTC.

This chain links TRBV7-9 with TRBJ1-2, with no clear D. Germline values: CDR1 SEHNR, CDR2 FQNEAQ (reference sequence). Trimming took off 5 bases at V and 1 base at J, with 11 bases between the two ends. The CDR3 contains 14 residues. The CDR3 loop is CASSPEFLNYGYTF. Written as DNA, the CDR3 is TGTGCCAGCAGCCCTGAGTTCCTTAACTATGGCTACACCTTC.

Details on this clone: The same CDR3 also results from other DNA sequences found in this sample. The V and J genes are TRBV5-1 and TRBJ2-2; perhaps TRBD2 as D (6 bases). Germline loops: CDR1 SGHRS, CDR2 YFSETQ. The CDR3 is 16 residues long. The V and J ends lost 0 bases and 1 base respectively, with 10 bases between them. The CDR3 here is CASSLAGGGNTGELFF. The CDR3 bases are TGCGCCAGCAGCTTGGCCGGGGGAGGGAACACCGGGGAGCTGTTTTTT.

V is TRBV11-2 and J is TRBJ2-7, with 7 positions matching TRBD2. V shed 3 bases and J 5 bases; nucleotides not matched to a gene: 10. CDR1 is SGHAT and CDR2 is FQNNGV in the germline V gene. The CDR3 is made up of 15 amino acids. CDR3 nucleotides: TGTGCCAGCAGCTTGGGTCTGGCGGGAGCTCACGAGCAGTACTTC. It is translated as CASSLGLAGAHEQYF.

In DNA form, the CDR3 reads TGTGCCAGCAGCTTAGTTTGGGGACTAGCGGGTCGCGAGCAGTTCTTC. Its translation is CASSLVWGLAGREQFF. V is TRBV7-9 and J is TRBJ2-1; 12 bases align to TRBD2. The junction had 8 bases not matched to a gene; V was cut back by 1 base and J by 10 bases. The length of the CDR3 is 16 residues. CDR1 and CDR2 from the germline V gene are SEHNR and FQNEAQ (reference sequence). The variable domain in full, completed from reference TRBV7-9 and TRBJ2-1, reads DTGVSQNPRHKITKRGQNVTFRCDPISEHNRLYWYRQTLGQGPEFLTYFQNEAQLEKSRLLSDRFSAERPKGSFSTLEIQRTEQGDSAMYLCASSLVWGLAGREQFFGPGTRLTVL.

The chain is built from TRBV6-6 and TRBJ2-5; 9 bases fit TRBD1. The DNA end is a closer match to TRBJ2-7, so the J assignment may be wrong. This CDR3 region has 15 residues. CDR1 is MNHNY, CDR2 SVGAGI, per germline (reference sequence). CDR3 residues: CASSRRPGQGYEQYF. For the CDR3, the DNA is TGTGCCAGCAGTAGAAGACCGGGACAGGGCTACGAGCAGTACTTC.

This chain links TRBV4-2 with TRBJ2-5, with 9 bases aligning to TRBD1. Germline CDR1 LGHNA, CDR2 YNFKEQ. After removal of 4 bases from V and 2 bases from J, the junction contained 8 bases not matched to a gene. The CDR3 extends over 16 amino acids. The CDR3, as DNA: TGTGCCAGCAGCCGAGGAACGACAGGGGGGCAAGAGACCCAGTACTTC. It yields the protein CASSRGTTGGQETQYF.

This sequence joins TRBV11-3 and TRBJ2-7; a possible D gene is TRBD1 (5 bases). Trimming removed 2 bases at V and 3 bases at J, with 11 bases between. CDR3 length equals 14 residues. The germline V gene encodes CDR1 SGHNT and CDR2 YENEEA. The CDR3 DNA sequence: TGTGCCAGCAGCTTAAGGGGCAAATACTACGAGCAGTACTTC. The encoded protein is CASSLRGKYYEQYF.

CDR3 in amino acids: CASSEGVRPSGSGETQYF. The DNA of the CDR3 is TGTGCCAGCAGTGAAGGAGTTAGACCTAGCGGGAGTGGAGAGACCCAGTACTTC. The V and J genes are TRBV6-1 and TRBJ2-5; 10 positions match TRBD2. Germline CDR1 MNHNS, CDR2 SASEGT. The CDR3 is made up of 18 amino acids. J gave up 4 bases and V 1 base, and 12 bases lay outside the gene matches.

The chain couples TRBV11-3 to TRBJ2-2; 8 bases align to TRBD2. This CDR3 region has 18 residues. CDR1 and CDR2 (germline): SGHNT, YENEEA. V lost 0 bases to trimming and J lost 1 base; unmatched junction nucleotides: 7. The CDR3 region is CASSLEPRLARNTGELFF. CDR3 nucleotide sequence: TGTGCCAGCAGCTTAGAACCCAGACTAGCGAGGAACACCGGGGAGCTGTTTTTT.

The chain combines TRBV29-1 with TRBJ1-1; 9 bases line up with TRBD1. With V trimmed by 5 bases and J by 11 bases, 15 bases remained unmatched. Germline CDR1 and CDR2: SQVTM and ANQGSEA. The CDR3 has 14 amino acids. The CDR3 region is CSVSPTGGRSGAFF. The CDR3 DNA reads as TGCAGCGTTTCCCCTACAGGGGGCAGATCTGGGGCTTTCTTT.

This chain joins TRBV5-4 and TRBJ2-7; D may be TRBD2 (5 bases). Germline V lookup: CDR1 SGHNT, CDR2 YYREEE (reference sequence). CDR3 length equals 15 residues. V dropped 0 bases and J dropped 0 bases, with 10 bases sitting between them. Written as DNA, the CDR3 is TGTGCCAGCAGCTTGGCGGTGGGGAGCTCCTACGAGCAGTACTTC. Encoded protein: CASSLAVGSSYEQYF.

This chain uses TRBV28 with TRBJ1-5; D remains ambiguous. Germline-derived CDR1 and CDR2 are MDHEN and SYDVKM. This CDR3 contains 15 residues. Trimming removed 3 bases from V and 0 bases from J, with 9 bases in between. CDR3 DNA: TGTGCCAGCAGTTTGGCCAGGTATAGCAATCAGCCCCAGCATTTT. Residues: CASSLARYSNQPQHF.

V usage is TRBV6-4 and J usage is TRBJ1-2, with 7 bases fitting TRBD1. Germline assignment: CDR1 MRHNA and CDR2 SNTAGT. Germline trimming cut 0 bases from V and 4 bases from J; bases unmatched to any gene: 2. The CDR3 consists of 14 residues. In DNA form, the CDR3 reads TGTGCCAGCAGTGACTCCAGGGGGTCCTATGGCTACACCTTC. This sequence encodes CASSDSRGSYGYTF.

This rearrangement joins TRBV11-3 to TRBJ2-5; D perhaps matches TRBD1 (7 bases). Germline V gene lookup returns CDR1 SGHNT and CDR2 YENEEA. The CDR3 is 11 amino acids. Trimming removed 5 bases from V and 13 bases from J, with 14 bases in between. The CDR3 region has the DNA TGTGCCAGCAGCCTCAGGGGGGTAGCGTACTTC. It is translated as CASSLRGVAYF.